Sequencing of this TCR beta chain was carried out in a study of cytomegalovirus exposure and HLA in healthy donors. The V gene's germline CDR1 is MNHNY and CDR2 SVGAGI (reference sequence). Germline trimming cut 6 bases from V and 5 bases from J; bases unmatched to any gene: 9. The CDR3 runs 16 residues. 13 Jbeta primers and 60 Vbeta primers were used for the PCR. Sequencing used immunoSEQ multiplex PCR; TCRdb keeps in-frame clones, though not all of them. The sample records 100,000 to 150,000 clones, roughly 80% being singletons. This clone was observed once. Its specificity is not known. General observations from the study: Both high specificity and high sensitivity reportedly marked the classifier's diagnosis of cytomegalovirus status. The authors considered a cluster of highly shared sequence variants likely to be a sequencing artifact. Analysis performed later found about 17,000 TCR beta sequences associated with HLA alleles at 0.05 false discovery rate.

The TCR was taken from a female donor in good health and CMV-seronegative. The rearrangement links TRBV6-6 to TRBJ1-3; 11 nucleotides line up with TRBD1. The specimen sequenced was PBMCs. The CDR3 nucleotides are TGTGCCAGCAGGAAGGACAGGGGGCTTCTGCGAAACACCATATATTTT. It specifies CASRKDRGLLRNTIYF.